These 27 T cell receptor beta chains originate from one sample sequenced in a study of yellow fever vaccine responses in identical twins. TCRdb processed the RT-PCR reads anew with MiXCR; each CDR3 protein has one entry. The data hold under 25,000 distinct CDR3 sequences, with approximately 79% observed a single time. The specimen was T cells from blood (PBMCs), unsorted or a sorted subset (not recorded which), collected before or after yellow fever vaccination (not recorded which). These receptors were obtained from a woman aged 18 to 35 who received the yellow fever vaccine.

The chain recombines TRBV12-3 or TRBV12-4 with TRBJ2-7, with 9 bases lining up with TRBD1. The ends lost 7 bases at V and 3 bases at J; junction bases unmatched: 7. The CDR3 has 14 amino acids. CDR3 loop: CASTGMTGGYEQYF. The CDR3 nucleotides read TGTGCCAGCACCGGAATGACAGGGGGCTACGAGCAGTACTTC.

This chain uses TRBV29-1 with TRBJ2-7, with D perhaps TRBD2 (5 bases). Between the trimmed V and J ends, which lost 4 bases and 1 base, there was a span of 5 bases. The germline CDR1 and CDR2 sequences are SQVTM and ANQGSEA. CDR3 length: 11 residues. CDR3 residues: CSVGTSYEQYF. The CDR3, as DNA: TGCAGCGTTGGGACTTCCTACGAGCAGTACTTC.

There are a few counts of this clonotype. The V call is TRBV29-1, the J call TRBJ2-1; D gene unclear. CDR1 is SQVTM and CDR2 is ANQGSEA in the germline V gene. This CDR3 is 12 amino acids long. With 7 bases removed from V and 6 bases from J, the gap between germline ends came to 13 bases. This CDR3 reads CSAQNSANEQFF. DNA for the CDR3: TGCAGCGCCCAAAACAGCGCCAATGAGCAGTTCTTC.

The chain couples TRBV4-1 to TRBJ2-1, with 9 bases lining up with TRBD2. Per germline, CDR1 MGHRA and CDR2 YSYEKL. The trim removed 1 base at V and 4 bases at J, leaving 8 bases unmatched. There are 17 residues in the CDR3. Here the CDR3 reads CASSQAAAGGPYNEQFF. The CDR3 nucleotides are TGCGCCAGCAGCCAAGCAGCGGCGGGAGGGCCTTACAATGAGCAGTTCTTC.

This clonotype was detected only a few times. This chain uses TRBV3-1 with TRBJ1-5; D gene uncertain. Trimming left V 2 bases short and J 0 bases short, with 5 bases between. Germline V CDR1 and CDR2: LGHDT, YNNKEL (reference sequence). This CDR3 is 14 amino acids long. The DNA for the CDR3 is TGTGCCAGCAGCCAATTGGGTAGCAATCAGCCCCAGCATTTT. It specifies CASSQLGSNQPQHF.

The V gene is TRBV11-2, the J gene TRBJ1-2, with D perhaps matching TRBD1 (5 bases). This CDR3 is built from 16 residues. V was trimmed by 0 bases and J by 3 bases, leaving 14 bases between them. Germline CDR1 and CDR2: SGHAT and FQNNGV. The DNA for the CDR3 is TGTGCCAGCAGCTTAGAGGGGACCGGAGTGGACTATGGCTACACCTTC. Translation gives CASSLEGTGVDYGYTF.

This chain links TRBV12-3 or TRBV12-4 with TRBJ1-2; 7 nucleotides agree with TRBD1. V lost 4 bases to trimming and J lost 0 bases; unmatched junction nucleotides: 14. This CDR3 contains 18 residues. CDR3 residues: CASSSGTVYGKANYGYTF. The CDR3 region has the DNA TGTGCCAGCAGTTCCGGGACAGTTTACGGAAAAGCTAACTATGGCTACACCTTC.

Only a few counts were recorded for this clonotype. The V and J genes are TRBV29-1 and TRBJ2-1, with D perhaps TRBD2 (6 bases). This CDR3 is 13 amino acids long. Germline CDR1 reads SQVTM; CDR2 reads ANQGSEA. V dropped 4 bases and J dropped 4 bases, with 11 bases sitting between them. The CDR3 DNA sequence: TGCAGCGTTGGGCAAGCGGGTTACAATGAGCAGTTCTTC. Translated, it gives CSVGQAGYNEQFF.

The genes are TRBV10-1 and TRBJ2-5; D is perhaps TRBD2 (7 bases). Deletions cut 0 bases from V and 1 base from J, with 12 bases between. The CDR3 runs 16 residues. The V gene's germline CDR1 is WNHNN and CDR2 SYGVQD (reference sequence). CDR3 bases: TGCGCCAGCAGTGAGTCTCGGGCGGGGGCCCAAGAGACCCAGTACTTC. Encoded protein: CASSESRAGAQETQYF.

V usage is TRBV18 and J usage is TRBJ2-1; the D gene is possibly TRBD2 (6 bases). CDR1 and CDR2 from the germline V gene are KGHSH and LQKENI. The CDR3 consists of 15 residues. The V end was cut by 3 bases, the J end by 4 bases, with 13 bases between. The CDR3 loop is CASSPGDSGYNEQFF. CDR3 bases: TGTGCCAGCTCACCTGGGGACTCAGGATACAATGAGCAGTTCTTC.

This chain uses TRBV15 with TRBJ2-2, with D hard to call. The V gene's germline CDR1 is LNHNV and CDR2 YYDKDF (reference sequence). Trimming removed 3 bases from V and 3 bases from J, with 14 bases in between. The CDR3 extends over 16 amino acids. CDR3 DNA sequence: TGTGCCACCAGCAGCCCCCTCGGTGGGGACACCGGGGAGCTGTTTTTT. Protein product: CATSSPLGGDTGELFF. Complete variable domain (other parts from reference TRBV15 and TRBJ2-2): DAMVIQNPRYQVTQFGKPVTLSCSQTLNHNVMYWYQQKSSQAPKLLFHYYDKDFNNEADTPDNFQSRRPNTSFCFLDIRSPGLGDTAMYLCATSSPLGGDTGELFFGEGSRLTVL.

The chain carries TRBV20-1 and TRBJ2-5; D gene uncertain. The CDR3 loop spans 10 amino acids. V lost 5 bases and J 7 bases, leaving 8 bases between the germline ends. Germline V gene data show CDR1 as DFQATT and CDR2 as SNEGSKA (reference sequence). The CDR3 DNA reads as TGCAGTGCTGGCTTATTGACCCAGTACTTC. Amino acid sequence: CSAGLLTQYF.

The chain uses TRBV7-9 and TRBJ2-3; D not resolved. CDR1 and CDR2 (germline): SEHNR, FQNEAQ (reference sequence). Trimming took 2 bases from V and 0 from J, leaving 6 bases between them. There are 14 residues in the CDR3. Written as DNA, the CDR3 is TGTGCCAGCAGCTTAATGGCCAGCACAGATACGCAGTATTTT. Translated, it gives CASSLMASTDTQYF.

This clonotype was observed a single time. The chain is built from TRBV18 and TRBJ2-1, with 7 bases aligning to TRBD1. The trim removed 8 bases at V and 14 bases at J, leaving 15 bases unmatched. The germline gives CDR1 KGHSH, CDR2 LQKENI. The CDR3 spans 13 residues. In nucleotides, the CDR3 is TGTGCCAGCCGAGGGACAGACTTTTTCGGGAAGTTCTTC. Its protein is CASRGTDFFGKFF.

The chain links TRBV18 to TRBJ2-7; D perhaps matches TRBD1 (6 bases). V lost 3 bases and J lost 2, with 17 bases in between. This CDR3 has 16 amino acids. Looked up from germline, CDR1 is KGHSH and CDR2 is LQKENI. The CDR3 loop is CASSPPQGWITYEQYF. CDR3 bases: TGTGCCAGCTCACCGCCCCAGGGGTGGATCACCTACGAGCAGTACTTC.

This clonotype was picked up one time. This chain connects TRBV11-1 to TRBJ2-3, with 9 bases identical to TRBD2. Germline CDR1 and CDR2: SGHAT and FQDESV (reference sequence). V was pared by 3 bases and J by 2 bases, with 6 bases of the junction left unmatched. CDR3 length equals 16 residues. CDR3 sequence reads: CASSFLGTSFTDTQYF. The CDR3 DNA sequence: TGTGCCAGCAGCTTCCTCGGGACTAGCTTCACAGATACGCAGTATTTT. The entire variable domain, with the rest obtained from reference TRBV11-1 and TRBJ2-3, is as follows: EAEVAQSPRYKITEKSQAVAFWCDPISGHATLYWYRQILGQGPELLVQFQDESVVDDSQLPKDRFSAERLKGVDSTLKIQPAELGDSAMYLCASSFLGTSFTDTQYFGPGTRLTVL.

The V and J genes are TRBV12-3 or TRBV12-4 and TRBJ2-2; 10 bases line up with TRBD1. The trim removed 5 bases at V and 4 bases at J, leaving 1 base unmatched. The CDR3 totals 14 residues. CDR3: CASSRQGATGELFF. For the CDR3, the DNA is TGTGCCAGCAGTCGACAGGGGGCCACCGGGGAGCTGTTTTTT.

The chain carries TRBV18 and TRBJ2-7; 7 bases are a match to TRBD1. Losses at the gene ends were 3 bases for V and 5 bases for J; bases not matched to a gene: 4. This CDR3 spans 13 amino acids. Germline CDR1 and CDR2: KGHSH and LQKENI. CDR3 residues: CASSPLTGNEQYF. The CDR3 region has the DNA TGTGCCAGCTCACCTTTGACAGGGAACGAGCAGTACTTC.

This clonotype appeared once. The chain recombines TRBV11-2 with TRBJ2-2; D gene uncertain. There are 12 residues in the CDR3. CDR1 and CDR2 (germline): SGHAT, FQNNGV. Trimming cost V 0 bases and J 4 bases, with 0 bases left between them. The CDR3 DNA sequence: TGTGCCAGCAGCTTAGACACCGGGGAGCTGTTTTTT. Translated, it gives CASSLDTGELFF.

V gene TRBV19 combines with J gene TRBJ2-1; TRBD1 aligns across 9 bases. V lost 4 bases and J lost 1; bases outside the gene matches: 2. CDR3 length: 15 amino acids. Per germline, CDR1 LNHDA and CDR2 SQIVND (reference sequence). The CDR3 sequence is CASSTTGGSYNEQFF. The CDR3 DNA sequence: TGTGCCAGTAGTACGACAGGGGGTTCCTACAATGAGCAGTTCTTC. Looking up the rest from reference TRBV19 and TRBJ2-1 gives the full variable domain: DGGITQSPKYLFRKEGQNVTLSCEQNLNHDAMYWYRQDPGQGLRLIYYSQIVNDFQKGDIAEGYSVSREKKESFPLTVTSAQKNPTAFYLCASSTTGGSYNEQFFGPGTRLTVL.

This clonotype was counted a single time. The chain is built from TRBV4-1 and TRBJ1-2, with 7 bases identical to TRBD1. The CDR3 contains 14 residues. Germline V gene sequence: CDR1 MGHRA, CDR2 YSYEKL. Trimming at V came to 1 base and at J to 5 bases, leaving 4 bases not matched to a gene. The CDR3 sequence is CASSQGGTVYGYTF. DNA of the CDR3: TGCGCCAGCAGCCAAGGGGGGACAGTATATGGCTACACCTTC.

The chain has TRBV19 and TRBJ2-2; D is undetermined. V gave up 5 bases and J gave up 3 bases, with 13 bases separating them. Germline V lookup: CDR1 LNHDA, CDR2 SQIVND (reference sequence). CDR3 length: 15 residues. In nucleotides, the CDR3 is TGTGCCAGTAGTCCACCCCATGTGGACACCGGGGAGCTGTTTTTT. Protein product: CASSPPHVDTGELFF. Full variable domain (remainder filled in from reference TRBV19 and TRBJ2-2): DGGITQSPKYLFRKEGQNVTLSCEQNLNHDAMYWYRQDPGQGLRLIYYSQIVNDFQKGDIAEGYSVSREKKESFPLTVTSAQKNPTAFYLCASSPPHVDTGELFFGEGSRLTVL.

The V and J genes are TRBV15 and TRBJ1-2, with D unclear. CDR3 length equals 14 residues. Germline V gene lookup returns CDR1 LNHNV and CDR2 YYDKDF (reference sequence). Trimming pared 5 bases from V and 7 bases from J, leaving 17 bases between. CDR3 residues: CATSSPAGSFGYTF. The CDR3 coding sequence is TGTGCCACCAGCTCCCCGGCGGGGTCCTTTGGCTACACCTTC.

This chain connects TRBV5-5 to TRBJ1-1; D is possibly TRBD1 (6 bases). The V end was cut by 0 bases, the J end by 4 bases, with 10 bases between. The CDR3 covers 14 residues. From germline, CDR1 is SGHKS and CDR2 YYEKEE (reference sequence). The CDR3 loop is CASSLDRVATEAFF. The CDR3 DNA follows: TGTGCCAGCAGCTTGGACAGGGTTGCCACTGAAGCTTTCTTT. The whole variable domain, filled in from reference TRBV5-5 and TRBJ1-1, reads DAGVTQSPTHLIKTRGQQVTLRCSPISGHKSVSWYQQVLGQGPQFIFQYYEKEERGRGNFPDRFSARQFPNYSSELNVNALLLGDSALYLCASSLDRVATEAFFGQGTRLTVV.

The rearrangement links TRBV29-1 to TRBJ1-2; 7 nucleotides line up with TRBD1. The germline V gene has CDR1 SQVTM and CDR2 ANQGSEA. The CDR3 spans 16 residues. V lost 7 bases, J lost 1 base, and 15 bases stayed unmatched. In nucleotides, the CDR3 is TGCAGCGCCCGTCACCGGGACAGCAAAATTAACTATGGCTACACCTTC. Translation gives CSARHRDSKINYGYTF. The complete variable domain, with remaining parts taken from reference TRBV29-1 and TRBJ1-2, reads SAVISQKPSRDICQRGTSLTIQCQVDSQVTMMFWYRQQPGQSLTLIATANQGSEATYESGFVIDKFPISRPNLTFSTLTVSNMSPEDSSIYLCSARHRDSKINYGYTFGSGTRLTVV.

The rearrangement joins TRBV28 to TRBJ1-1; perhaps TRBD1 as D (5 bases). CDR3 length equals 13 residues. Trimming left V 6 bases short and J 4 bases short, with 12 bases between. Germline values: CDR1 MDHEN, CDR2 SYDVKM. Here the CDR3 DNA reads TGTGCCAGCAGACCCGGCAGGGCCACTGAAGCTTTCTTT. Its protein is CASRPGRATEAFF.

This clonotype has a single count. This chain links TRBV27 with TRBJ2-7; 8 nucleotides align to TRBD2. V dropped 0 bases and J dropped 1; count of bases not matched to a gene: 17. The CDR3 sequence is 20 residues long. In germline, CDR1 is MNHEY, CDR2 SMNVEV (reference sequence). CDR3 DNA sequence: TGTGCCAGCAGTTTATCCACAATGGCTTATAGCGGGACCGTTTCCTACGAGCAGTACTTC. Translation: CASSLSTMAYSGTVSYEQYF.